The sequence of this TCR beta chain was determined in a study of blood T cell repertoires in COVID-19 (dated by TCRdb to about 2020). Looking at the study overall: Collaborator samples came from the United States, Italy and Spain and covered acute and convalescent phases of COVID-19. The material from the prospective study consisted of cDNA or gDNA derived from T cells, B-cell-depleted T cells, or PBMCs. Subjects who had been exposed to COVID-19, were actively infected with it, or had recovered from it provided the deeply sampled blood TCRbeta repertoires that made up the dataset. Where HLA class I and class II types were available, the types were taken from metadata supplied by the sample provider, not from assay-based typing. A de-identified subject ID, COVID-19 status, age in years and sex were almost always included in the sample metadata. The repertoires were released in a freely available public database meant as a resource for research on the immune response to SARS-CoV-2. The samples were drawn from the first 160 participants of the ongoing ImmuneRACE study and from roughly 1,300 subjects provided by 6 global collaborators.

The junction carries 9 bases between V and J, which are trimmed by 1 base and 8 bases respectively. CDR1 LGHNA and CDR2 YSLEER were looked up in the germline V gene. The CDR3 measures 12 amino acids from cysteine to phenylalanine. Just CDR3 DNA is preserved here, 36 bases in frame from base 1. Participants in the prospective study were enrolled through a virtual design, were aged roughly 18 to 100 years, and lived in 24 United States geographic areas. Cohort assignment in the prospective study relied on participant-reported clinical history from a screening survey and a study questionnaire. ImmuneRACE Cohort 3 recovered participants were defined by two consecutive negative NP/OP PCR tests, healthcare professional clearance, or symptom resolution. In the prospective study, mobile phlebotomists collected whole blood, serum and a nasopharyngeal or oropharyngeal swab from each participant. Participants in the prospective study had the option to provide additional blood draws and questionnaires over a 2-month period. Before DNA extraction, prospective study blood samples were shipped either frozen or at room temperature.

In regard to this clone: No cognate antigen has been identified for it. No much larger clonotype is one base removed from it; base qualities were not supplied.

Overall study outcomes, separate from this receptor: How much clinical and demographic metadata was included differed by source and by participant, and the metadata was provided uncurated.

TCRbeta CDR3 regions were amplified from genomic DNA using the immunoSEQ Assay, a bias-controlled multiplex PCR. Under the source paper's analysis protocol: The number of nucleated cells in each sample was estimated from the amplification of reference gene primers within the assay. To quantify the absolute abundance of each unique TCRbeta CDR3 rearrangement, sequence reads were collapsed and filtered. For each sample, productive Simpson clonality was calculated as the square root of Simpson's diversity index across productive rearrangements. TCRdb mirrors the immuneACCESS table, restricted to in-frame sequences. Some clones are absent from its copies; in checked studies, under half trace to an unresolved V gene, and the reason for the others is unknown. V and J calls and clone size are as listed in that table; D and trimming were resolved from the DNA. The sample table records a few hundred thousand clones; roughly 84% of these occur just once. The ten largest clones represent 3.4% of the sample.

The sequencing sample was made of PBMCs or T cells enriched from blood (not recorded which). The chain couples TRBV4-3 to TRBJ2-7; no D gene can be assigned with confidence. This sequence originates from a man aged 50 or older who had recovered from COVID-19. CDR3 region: CASSQVLLKQYF. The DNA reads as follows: TGCGCCAGCAGCCAAGTACTCTTGAAGCAGTACTTC.